What follows is one T cell receptor beta chain and its context. The antigen is unknown. Germline V gene data show CDR1 as LNHDA and CDR2 as SQIVND (reference sequence). V was cut by 5 bases and J by 0 bases, with 9 bases left in between. The CDR3 has 14 residues. These data originate in a study of OX40 agonist ivuxolimab in advanced cancers. In the study overall: Having had anti-PD-1, anti-PD-L1 or anti-CTLA-4 therapy before was allowed, and under 50% had some. General study results and limits: Which antigen the expanded peripheral T cells recognized is unknown. CD8+ T cells (on average) carried more expanded clones than CD4+ T cells.

The protocol was immunoSEQ multiplex PCR, while the TCRdb copy is restricted to in-frame clones and leaves out a portion. The table includes roughly 90,000 clones, roughly 90% detected once. This chain uses TRBV19 with TRBJ2-3; D remains ambiguous. The sample consisted of CD4+ or CD8+ T cells sorted from blood, taken in a trial of the OX40 agonist ivuxolimab. The sequence was obtained from an adult with an advanced solid tumor such as melanoma, head and neck, liver or kidney cancer. CDR3 residues: CASSLQVSTDTQYF. The CDR3, as DNA: TGTGCCAGTAGTCTGCAGGTTAGCACAGATACGCAGTATTTT.